This passage covers 20 T cell receptor beta chains from one sample sequenced in a study of T cell repertoires in cytomegalovirus infection. MiXCR, applied by TCRdb to the reads, yields one record per CDR3 protein. This table holds roughly 860,000 distinct CDR3 sequences, 32% found once. Their antigens are not known. The specimen comprised cultured CD8+ T cells from PBMCs, sampled from culture after CMV antigen stimulation. The receptors originated from a human donor in good health (CMV status not recorded). Some clones in this sample may be carry-over from other donors' samples.

As to this clonotype: It is likely a read error: a sequence one base away is far more abundant. The chain couples TRBV7-6 to TRBJ1-1, with D possibly TRBD1 on 6 matching bases. The CDR3 runs 13 residues. Germline lookup yields CDR1 SGHVS and CDR2 FNYEAQ. This chain's CDR3 is CASSLPGGTEASF. For the CDR3, the DNA is TGTGCCAGCAGCTTACCGGGGGGCACTGAAGCTTCCTTT.

The chain uses TRBV27 and TRBJ1-2; D gene unclear. Per germline, CDR1 MNHEY and CDR2 SMNVEV (reference sequence). This CDR3 has 13 residues. Trimming removed 10 bases at V and 5 bases at J, with 17 bases between. Here the CDR3 reads CATRKGTIYGYTF. CDR3 DNA: TGTGCCACACGGAAGGGCACTATTTATGGCTACACCTTC.

CDR3 DNA: TGTGCTAGTGGTTTGTACAGGGCCGGCACAGATACGCAGTATTTT. Protein sequence: CASGLYRAGTDTQYF. This chain connects TRBV12-5 to TRBJ2-3, with D perhaps TRBD1 (6 bases). CDR3 size: 15 residues. V lost 2 bases and J 1 base, leaving 10 bases between the germline ends. Germline assignment: CDR1 LGHNT and CDR2 FRNRAP.

CDR3: CASSLNRGNSYEQYF. CDR3 DNA sequence: TGTGCCAGCAGCTTAAACAGAGGTAACTCCTACGAGCAGTACTTC. V usage is TRBV7-9 and J usage is TRBJ2-7; D unclear. The germline V gene has CDR1 SEHNR and CDR2 FQNEAQ (reference sequence). V was cut by 2 bases and J by 0 bases, with 11 bases left in between. CDR3 size: 15 residues. Together with reference TRBV7-9 and TRBJ2-7, the CDR3 gives the full variable domain: DTGVSQNPRHKITKRGQNVTFRCDPISEHNRLYWYRQTLGQGPEFLTYFQNEAQLEKSRLLSDRFSAERPKGSFSTLEIQRTEQGDSAMYLCASSLNRGNSYEQYFGPGTRLTVT.

This clonotype has a count of ten or more. The V and J genes are TRBV4-1 and TRBJ1-1, with no clear D. This CDR3 has 16 amino acids. Deletions cut 0 bases from V and 6 bases from J, with 17 bases between. Germline V gene lookup returns CDR1 MGHRA and CDR2 YSYEKL. The CDR3 DNA is TGCGCCAGCAGCCAAGATCCTGCCCAGCGAGGGCCTGAAGCTTTCTTT. Protein product: CASSQDPAQRGPEAFF.

The V call is TRBV7-9, the J call TRBJ1-4; maybe TRBD1 (5 bases). CDR3 length: 16 residues. The germline CDR1 and CDR2 sequences are SEHNR and FQNEAQ (reference sequence). Deletions cut 6 bases from V and 2 bases from J, with 16 bases between. DNA for the CDR3: TGTGCCAGCAGTCCTCAGCAGGGTTGGACTAATGAAAAACTGTTTTTT. Its translation is CASSPQQGWTNEKLFF.

This clonotype was recorded only once. The gene calls are TRBV28 and TRBJ2-5; 9 bases map to TRBD1. CDR3 length: 16 residues. Germline CDR1 reads MDHEN; CDR2 reads SYDVKM. Unmatched junction bases numbered 12, after V lost 6 bases and J lost 4 bases. This CDR3 reads CASSPPGTGMRETQYF. Written as DNA, the CDR3 is TGTGCCAGCAGCCCCCCCGGGACAGGGATGAGAGAGACCCAGTACTTC.

The chain employs TRBV4-3 and TRBJ1-1, with D unclear. Germline loops: CDR1 LGHNA, CDR2 YSLEER. The CDR3 is made up of 15 amino acids. Trimming shortened V by 4 bases and J by 1 base, and 13 bases separated the two germline ends. In DNA, the CDR3 is TGCGCCAGCAGCCCCCTGCCCGCAGCGAACACTGAAGCTTTCTTT. Residues: CASSPLPAANTEAFF.

This clonotype was detected only a few times. The rearrangement joins TRBV28 to TRBJ2-6; D is uncertain. Per the germline V gene, CDR1 is MDHEN and CDR2 is SYDVKM. The CDR3 runs to 13 residues. The germline V and J ends were trimmed by 7 bases and 0 bases, with 4 bases remaining between them. This chain's CDR3 is CASTGSGANVLTF. CDR3 nucleotides: TGTGCCAGCACCGGCTCTGGGGCCAACGTCCTGACTTTC.

A few counts support this clonotype. The genes are TRBV10-3 and TRBJ2-7, with 11 bases aligning to TRBD2. The ends lost 4 bases at V and 1 base at J; junction bases unmatched: 0. Germline values: CDR1 ENHRY, CDR2 SYGVKD. This CDR3 spans 14 amino acids. The CDR3 coding sequence is TGTGCCATCAGTGGACTAGCGGGGTCCTACGAGCAGTACTTC. Its translation: CAISGLAGSYEQYF.

The V gene is TRBV19, the J gene TRBJ2-1; D is unclear. Germline CDR1 and CDR2: LNHDA and SQIVND (reference sequence). Trimming cost V 6 bases and J 3 bases, with 9 bases left between them. The CDR3 runs 13 residues. CDR3 in amino acids: CASSTDHYNEQFF. The CDR3 DNA sequence: TGTGCCAGTAGCACGGACCACTACAATGAGCAGTTCTTC.

This clonotype was counted a few times. The chain links TRBV4-1 to TRBJ1-5; TRBD1 might be the D (6 bases). V shed 3 bases and J shed 0 bases, with 15 bases lying between them. The length of the CDR3 is 17 residues. Germline V gives CDR1 MGHRA, CDR2 YSYEKL. The CDR3 loop reads CASSQGWGGSSNQPQHF. The CDR3 nucleotides are TGCGCCAGCAGCCAGGGGTGGGGGGGCTCTAGCAATCAGCCCCAGCATTTT.

This clonotype has only a few counts. The V gene is TRBV7-6, the J gene TRBJ1-5; D may be TRBD1 (6 bases). There are 14 residues in the CDR3. The V gene lost 1 base and the J gene lost 7 bases, with 11 bases spanning the gap. In germline, CDR1 is SGHVS, CDR2 FNYEAQ. The CDR3 region has the DNA TGTGCCAGCAGCTTAGAGGGGGGGGTACAGCCCCAGCATTTT. Translating gives CASSLEGGVQPQHF.

This clonotype was observed a single time. Mismatch with germline at one junction end may stem from a read error. The chain links TRBV12-3 or TRBV12-4 to TRBJ1-1, with D hard to call. This CDR3 is 14 amino acids long. The DNA for the CDR3 is TGTGCCAGCAGTTTAACAGTTATGAACAATGAAGCTTTCTTT. Protein: CASSLTVMNNEAFF.

As concerns this clonotype: One junction end does not reproduce the germline sequence, and a read error may be involved. This sequence joins TRBV6-1 and TRBJ2-1, with 10 positions matching TRBD2. Germline CDR1 reads MNHNS; CDR2 reads SASEGT. The CDR3 sequence is 17 residues long. CDR3 protein: CASSQAPSGGVYNEQFF. DNA for the CDR3: TGTGCCAGCAGTCAAGCCCCTAGCGGGGGTGTATACAATGAGCAGTTCTTC.

The chain recombines TRBV20-1 with TRBJ2-1; 10 nucleotides agree with TRBD1. The germline gives CDR1 DFQATT, CDR2 SNEGSKA (reference sequence). The CDR3 consists of 14 residues. The V and J ends lost 6 bases and 7 bases, in that order; junction bases with no gene match: 9. This CDR3 is CSATGTGDWNEQFF. In nucleotides, the CDR3 is TGCAGTGCAACCGGGACAGGGGATTGGAATGAGCAGTTCTTC.

V usage is TRBV7-9 and J usage is TRBJ2-7; weak D call: TRBD1 (5 bases). The germline gives CDR1 SEHNR, CDR2 FQNEAQ (reference sequence). There are 15 residues in the CDR3. V was cut by 1 base and J by 2 bases, with 12 bases left in between. The CDR3 DNA reads as TGTGCCAGCAGCTTAGGTCCTGTAGGGGCCTACGAGCAGTACTTC. This translates into CASSLGPVGAYEQYF.

The table lists this clonotype with a few counts. V usage is TRBV28 and J usage is TRBJ2-2; 8 bases align to TRBD1. The CDR3 covers 18 residues. After removal of 2 bases from V and 0 bases from J, the junction contained 8 bases not matched to a gene. Germline CDR1 and CDR2: MDHEN and SYDVKM. CDR3 amino acids: CASSLGTGYISNTGELFF. The CDR3 DNA is TGTGCCAGCAGTTTAGGGACAGGCTATATATCGAACACCGGGGAGCTGTTTTTT. Together with reference TRBV28 and TRBJ2-2, the CDR3 gives the full variable domain: DVKVTQSSRYLVKRTGEKVFLECVQDMDHENMFWYRQDPGLGLRLIYFSYDVKMKEKGDIPEGYSVSREKKERFSLILESASTNQTSMYLCASSLGTGYISNTGELFFGEGSRLTVL.

This clonotype occurred many times. This chain connects TRBV12-3 or TRBV12-4 to TRBJ2-1; 7 bases map to TRBD2. V lost 3 bases to trimming and J lost 10 bases; unmatched junction nucleotides: 3. The CDR3 covers 12 residues. CDR3 nucleotide sequence: TGTGCCAGCAGTTTCGGGACTACCGAGCAGTTCTTC. This sequence encodes CASSFGTTEQFF.

This chain uses TRBV6-1 with TRBJ1-1; TRBD1 matches at 9 bases. V shed 6 bases, J shed 4 bases, and the junction held 12 bases outside the gene matches. Germline loops: CDR1 MNHNS, CDR2 SASEGT. This CDR3 region has 16 residues. The CDR3 reads CASSPPGTGTITEAFF. CDR3 bases: TGTGCCAGCAGCCCCCCGGGGACAGGGACTATCACTGAAGCTTTCTTT.